The clone carrying this T cell receptor beta chain has a count of ten or more. Its target is not known. The unsorted libraries originated from 2 million PBMCs that had been stored at -80 C. The germline V gene has CDR1 KGHSH and CDR2 LQKENI. Unmatched junction bases numbered 9, after V lost 2 bases and J lost 5 bases. CDR3 length: 15 residues. This record belongs to a study of neurological immune-mediated disorders. The study, taken as a whole, reports: The expanded clones of different subjects shared no CDR3 amino acid sequences (suggesting private repertoires in all groups).

Via MiXCR, TCRdb re-called the 5' RACE reads, giving one row per CDR3 protein. The sample lists approximately 74,000 distinct CDR3 sequences, around 9.9% occurring once. The chain recombines TRBV18 with TRBJ2-7; 7 bases fit TRBD1. This receptor was taken from a man aged 45-65 years in good health. Sequenced input: PBMCs. The CDR3: CASSPTGRGHDEQYF. CDR3 nucleotide sequence: TGTGCCAGCTCACCAACAGGTAGGGGGCACGACGAGCAGTACTTC.